This TCR beta chain was identified in a study of blood T cell repertoires in COVID-19 (dated by TCRdb to 2020 to 2022). Broadly, across the study: Samples covering the acute and convalescent phases of COVID-19 were provided by collaborators in the United States, Italy and Spain. Where available, HLA class I and class II types were taken from metadata supplied by the sample provider and were not determined by assay-based typing. Deeply sampled blood TCRbeta repertoires from subjects exposed to, actively infected with, or recovered from COVID-19 were included in the dataset. Samples were obtained from the ongoing ImmuneRACE study (first 160 participants) and from 1,000 to 1,500 subjects provided by 6 global collaborators. A de-identified subject ID, COVID-19 status, age in years and sex were almost always included in the sample metadata. The repertoires were released in a freely available public database intended as a resource for research on the immune response to SARS-CoV-2. The prospective study material was composed of cDNA or gDNA derived from T cells, B-cell-depleted T cells, or PBMCs.

The investigation overall reported the following: The quantity of clinical and demographic metadata differed by source and by participant and was supplied without curation.

TCRbeta CDR3 regions were amplified from genomic DNA using the immunoSEQ Assay, a bias-controlled multiplex PCR. On the study's bioinformatics: The number of nucleated cells in each sample was estimated by amplification of reference gene primers within the assay. Sequence reads were collapsed and filtered to measure the absolute abundance of every unique TCRbeta CDR3 rearrangement. For each sample, productive Simpson clonality was calculated as the square root of Simpson's diversity index across productive rearrangements. TCRdb provides this immuneACCESS table in a form limited to in-frame rearrangements. Some clones are lacking; in checked studies, under half of them reflect an unresolved V gene, and why the rest are absent is not known. D and trimming were read from the DNA, whereas the V and J calls and clone size are those reported in that table. For this sample the table gives fewer than 250,000 clones, of which around 82% were detected only once. The ten top clones hold approximately 4.8% of the sample.

Whole blood was collected in K2EDTA tubes by collaborating institutions according to the institutions' own protocols. For TCRbeta analysis, collaborators shipped samples as frozen whole blood, isolated PBMCs, or DNA extracted from either of those sample types. A note on this clone: This receptor's antigen is unknown. No clone much larger than this one lies a single base away; base qualities are absent.

Sequenced input: peripheral blood. This sequence was found in a woman aged 70-85 years with acute or convalescent COVID-19.

The CDR3 region reads CATSDFDSPEGPYNEQFF. The nucleotides are TGTGCCACCAGTGATTTTGACTCCCCGGAGGGACCCTACAATGAGCAGTTCTTC. The chain links TRBV24-1 with TRBJ2-1; D gene: possibly TRBD2, on 6 matching bases. Reading from cysteine to phenylalanine, the CDR3 counts 18 amino acids. Only the CDR3 DNA stays, 54 bases, in frame from base 1. CDR1 KGHDR and CDR2 SFDVKD were looked up in the germline V gene. V sheds 1 base and J sheds 2 bases, leaving 17 bases between their ends.